A single TCR beta chain is shown here with its context. Its antigen is still unknown. No quality values exist for individual bases; no much larger clone is one base distant. This sample was taken from a study of T cell repertoires in cytomegalovirus infection (dated by TCRdb to about 2019). Regarding the complete study: Donor HLA type was relevant to the analysis, because carriage of CMV infection together with the matching HLA type was indicated by public TCR beta signatures.

As encoded in the germline V gene (reference sequence), CDR1 is LGHDT while CDR2 is YNNKEL. V gives up 4 bases and J gives up 2 bases, and the segment between their germline ends measures 12 bases. The CDR3 runs 14 amino acids, cysteine and phenylalanine included. Only the CDR3 DNA is retained, 42 bases long and in frame from the first base. On the study overall, not on this receptor specifically: The ex vivo response was dominated by HLA-C-restricted CMV-specific TCR beta clonotypes, which also provided the single most frequent clonotype in two of eight donors. Cumulative frequency of public TCR beta family members discriminated carriers of CMV infection plus the relevant HLA type in this cohort and an independent approximately 370-donor cohort.

TCRdb shows the sequencer as Illumina HiSeq 1500. TCRdb cleaned the public reads at Q25 with fastp, built clones with MiXCR and kept in-frame beta chains. Identical CDR3 proteins give one entry, which carries the most common genes and DNA. In this sample the table shows hundreds of thousands of distinct CDR3 sequences, roughly 9.5% of which occur a single time. About 3.9% of the sample rests with the top ten. The chain is encoded by TRBV3-1 joined to TRBJ2-7; D gene: possibly TRBD2, on 5 matching bases. Input material: PBMCs. This receptor was taken from a human donor in good health (CMV status not recorded). Some clones in this sample may be carry-over from other donors' samples. The CDR3 has the sequence CASSPQRGPYEQYF. The nucleotide sequence is TGTGCCAGCAGCCCTCAACGGGGTCCCTACGAGCAGTACTTC.